This TCR beta chain derives from a study of cytomegalovirus exposure and HLA in healthy donors. Notes on the study in general: Accounts indicate the classifier identified cytomegalovirus status with strong specificity and sensitivity.

This table comes from immunoSEQ multiplex PCR, and its TCRdb copy is limited to in-frame clones, with some not included. Here the sample spans roughly 260,000 clones, around 87% being singletons. The CDR3 contains 17 residues. The germline V gene has CDR1 LNHNV and CDR2 YYDKDF (reference sequence). Trimming removed 3 bases from V and 4 bases from J, with 18 bases in between. This clone was observed a few times. The target antigen is unknown. What was sequenced was PBMCs. The V call is TRBV15, the J call TRBJ2-2; D is possibly TRBD2 (5 bases). This TCR was recovered from a woman in her late teens or twenties in good health and CMV-seronegative. The DNA for the CDR3 is TGTGCCACCAGCAGGAAGGACCGGGATGGTAGCACCGGGGAGCTGTTTTTT. This encodes CATSRKDRDGSTGELFF. The entire variable domain, with the rest obtained from reference TRBV15 and TRBJ2-2, is as follows: DAMVIQNPRYQVTQFGKPVTLSCSQTLNHNVMYWYQQKSSQAPKLLFHYYDKDFNNEADTPDNFQSRRPNTSFCFLDIRSPGLGDTAMYLCATSRKDRDGSTGELFFGEGSRLTVL.